This is a list of T cell receptor beta chains from one sample in a study of T cell responses to AZD1222 COVID-19 vaccine. Using immunoSEQ multiplex PCR, the repertoire was profiled, and TCRdb retains in-frame clones only, with some absent. In the table there are around 170,000 clones, just over 90% of which are singletons. The source was peripheral blood, collected on day 0 of AZD1222 vaccination. The receptors were sampled from an adult in good health. Both conserved end residues are part of each CDR3. The order of the fields is D gene, J gene, V gene, clone size, CDR3 protein, CDR3 DNA. D genes are given only for firm matches. The size of a clone is reported for some rows only, either as once, few or many, or as a class for expanded clones.

d_call: TRBD1
j_call: TRBJ2-2
v_call: TRBV9
clone_size: once
cdr3_aa: CASSVAGGVNTGELFF
cdr3_nt: TGTGCCAGCAGCGTGGCAGGGGGAGTGAACACCGGGGAGCTGTTTTTT

d_call: NA
j_call: TRBJ2-7
v_call: TRBV19
clone_size: once
cdr3_aa: CASRALASYEQYF
cdr3_nt: TGTGCCAGTAGGGCGCTAGCCTCCTACGAGCAGTACTTC

d_call: TRBD2
j_call: TRBJ2-7
v_call: TRBV27
clone_size: NA
cdr3_aa: CASSLTSGYEQYF
cdr3_nt: TGTGCCAGCAGTTTGACTAGCGGTTACGAGCAGTACTTC

d_call: NA
j_call: TRBJ1-1
v_call: TRBV7-8
clone_size: NA
cdr3_aa: CATKHSTQGHTEAFF
cdr3_nt: TGTGCCACCAAACACTCGACCCAGGGTCACACTGAAGCTTTCTTT

d_call: NA
j_call: TRBJ2-3
v_call: TRBV5-1
clone_size: NA
cdr3_aa: CASSLTGVSTDTQYF
cdr3_nt: TGCGCCAGCAGCTTGACAGGAGTTAGCACAGATACGCAGTATTTT

d_call: NA
j_call: TRBJ1-2
v_call: TRBV18
clone_size: NA
cdr3_aa: CASSPAAMVGYTF
cdr3_nt: TGTGCCAGCTCACCCGCGGCCATGGTTGGCTACACCTTC

d_call: NA
j_call: TRBJ2-7
v_call: TRBV6-5
clone_size: once
cdr3_aa: CASSQGLWYF
cdr3_nt: TGTGCCAGCAGTCAGGGGTTGTGGTACTTC

d_call: TRBD1
j_call: TRBJ2-2
v_call: TRBV9
clone_size: NA
cdr3_aa: CASNKHGTGRTGELFF
cdr3_nt: TGTGCCAGCAACAAACACGGGACAGGCAGAACCGGGGAGCTGTTTTTT

d_call: NA
j_call: TRBJ2-6
v_call: TRBV11-1
clone_size: NA
cdr3_aa: CASSPQFLSGANVLTF
cdr3_nt: TGTGCCAGCAGCCCCCAGTTTCTCTCTGGGGCCAACGTCCTGACTTTC

d_call: NA
j_call: TRBJ1-1
v_call: TRBV3-1/TRBV3-2
clone_size: NA
cdr3_aa: CASSQTIVLAEAFF
cdr3_nt: TGTGCCAGCAGCCAAACGATAGTTCTGGCTGAAGCTTTCTTT

d_call: NA
j_call: TRBJ2-1
v_call: TRBV19
clone_size: NA
cdr3_aa: CASSIRAVAIGGSSYNEQFF
cdr3_nt: TGTGCCAGTAGTATTCGAGCAGTAGCGATCGGGGGATCATCCTACAATGAGCAGTTCTTC

d_call: TRBD2
j_call: TRBJ2-1
v_call: TRBV10-1
clone_size: NA
cdr3_aa: CASSDSGIQNEQFF
cdr3_nt: TGCGCCAGCAGTGATAGCGGGATCCAGAATGAGCAGTTCTTC

d_call: TRBD2
j_call: TRBJ2-3
v_call: TRBV14
clone_size: once
cdr3_aa: CASSQDEASGTRHTQYF
cdr3_nt: TGTGCCAGCAGCCAAGATGAGGCTAGCGGGACCCGCCATACGCAGTATTTT

d_call: TRBD1
j_call: TRBJ2-1
v_call: TRBV29-1
clone_size: NA
cdr3_aa: CSALGQRLGNEQFF
cdr3_nt: TGCAGCGCATTGGGACAGAGACTGGGCAATGAGCAGTTCTTC

d_call: NA
j_call: TRBJ2-1
v_call: TRBV29-1
clone_size: NA
cdr3_aa: CSALGAATNNEQFF
cdr3_nt: TGCAGCGCCTTAGGGGCCGCTACCAACAATGAGCAGTTCTTC

d_call: NA
j_call: TRBJ1-4
v_call: TRBV27
clone_size: NA
cdr3_aa: CASSLRGGEKLFF
cdr3_nt: TGTGCCAGCAGTTTACGGGGCGGGGAAAAACTGTTTTTT

d_call: NA
j_call: TRBJ2-7
v_call: TRBV15
clone_size: NA
cdr3_aa: CATSRDRGESMEQYF
cdr3_nt: TGTGCCACCAGCAGAGATCGCGGGGAGAGTATGGAGCAGTACTTC

d_call: NA
j_call: TRBJ2-7
v_call: TRBV5-1
clone_size: NA
cdr3_aa: CASSLSTGIPYEQYF
cdr3_nt: TGCGCCAGCAGCTTATCTACCGGGATTCCATACGAGCAGTACTTC

d_call: NA
j_call: TRBJ2-7
v_call: TRBV18
clone_size: NA
cdr3_aa: CASSPLEGVGDEQYF
cdr3_nt: TGTGCCAGCTCACCACTTGAAGGCGTTGGGGACGAGCAGTACTTC

d_call: NA
j_call: TRBJ2-7
v_call: TRBV10-3
clone_size: NA
cdr3_aa: CAIGNSYEQYF
cdr3_nt: TGTGCCATCGGGAACTCCTACGAGCAGTACTTC

d_call: TRBD1
j_call: TRBJ1-2
v_call: TRBV27
clone_size: NA
cdr3_aa: CASREQGALLFGYTF
cdr3_nt: TGTGCCAGCAGGGAACAGGGGGCGCTTTTGTTCGGCTACACCTTC

d_call: NA
j_call: TRBJ2-2
v_call: TRBV24-1
clone_size: NA
cdr3_aa: CATSDGGTNREQLFF
cdr3_nt: TGTGCCACCAGTGACGGAGGAACCAACCGGGAGCAGCTGTTTTTT

d_call: TRBD1
j_call: TRBJ1-4
v_call: TRBV7-8
clone_size: NA
cdr3_aa: CASSLYPNPGQGASVHHEKLFF
cdr3_nt: TGTGCCAGCAGCTTATACCCGAACCCCGGACAGGGGGCTTCTGTACACCATGAAAAACTGTTTTTT

d_call: NA
j_call: TRBJ2-7
v_call: TRBV14
clone_size: NA
cdr3_aa: CASSQDITAQYF
cdr3_nt: TGTGCCAGCAGCCAAGATATAACGGCGCAGTACTTC

d_call: TRBD2
j_call: TRBJ2-7
v_call: TRBV6-1
clone_size: NA
cdr3_aa: CASSESRVGGGQYF
cdr3_nt: TGTGCCAGCAGTGAATCCAGGGTAGGCGGGGGGCAGTACTTC

d_call: TRBD1
j_call: TRBJ1-2
v_call: TRBV19
clone_size: NA
cdr3_aa: CASNLAGQGNYGYTF
cdr3_nt: TGTGCCAGTAATCTGGCGGGACAGGGGAACTATGGCTACACCTTC

d_call: NA
j_call: TRBJ2-3
v_call: TRBV6-2/TRBV6-3
clone_size: NA
cdr3_aa: CASSGDPDTQYF
cdr3_nt: TGTGCCAGCAGCGGGGACCCAGATACGCAGTATTTT

d_call: TRBD1
j_call: TRBJ2-7
v_call: TRBV4-3
clone_size: NA
cdr3_aa: CASSQTTGVTYEQYF
cdr3_nt: TGCGCCAGCAGCCAAACGACAGGGGTTACCTACGAGCAGTACTTC

d_call: NA
j_call: TRBJ1-2
v_call: TRBV6-2/TRBV6-3
clone_size: few
cdr3_aa: CASSAPFGGGGYGYTF
cdr3_nt: TGTGCCAGCAGTGCTCCCTTTGGGGGGGGCGGCTATGGCTACACCTTC

d_call: TRBD2
j_call: TRBJ2-1
v_call: TRBV7-3
clone_size: NA
cdr3_aa: CASSLTGTSGGANEQFF
cdr3_nt: TGTGCCAGCAGCTTAACCGGGACTAGCGGGGGGGCAAATGAGCAGTTCTTC

d_call: NA
j_call: TRBJ1-3
v_call: TRBV28
clone_size: NA
cdr3_aa: CASWSSGNTIYF
cdr3_nt: TGTGCCAGCTGGAGCTCTGGAAACACCATATATTTT